These T cell receptor beta chains were read from a single sample in a study of immune cell composition in non-small cell lung cancer. Repertoires were generated with immunoSEQ multiplex PCR, while TCRdb's copy carries only in-frame clones and drops some. The sample has approximately 4,000 clones; about 70% are singletons. Sequencing was performed on lung tumor tissue. These receptors came from a human donor with non-small cell lung cancer. Both conserved end residues are part of each CDR3. A D gene is named only where the DNA matches it firmly. Rows may omit the clone size; those that give it use once, few, many or a size class.

j_call: TRBJ1-3; d_call: TRBD1; v_call: TRBV5-1; clone_size: -; cdr3_aa: CASGRDRGLSTGNTIYF; cdr3_nt: TGCGCCAGCGGTCGGGACAGGGGGCTGTCAACTGGAAACACCATATATTTT
j_call: TRBJ1-1; d_call: TRBD1; v_call: TRBV5-4; clone_size: -; cdr3_aa: CASSTGQGWNTEAFF; cdr3_nt: TGTGCCAGCAGCACCGGACAGGGTTGGAACACTGAAGCTTTCTTT
j_call: TRBJ2-5; d_call: TRBD2; v_call: TRBV7-2; clone_size: -; cdr3_aa: CASSLARGTSVGTQYF; cdr3_nt: TGTGCCAGCAGCTTAGCGCGAGGGACTAGCGTAGGGACCCAGTACTTC
j_call: TRBJ1-2; d_call: -; v_call: TRBV19; clone_size: -; cdr3_aa: CASSIGTPGGYTF; cdr3_nt: TGTGCCAGTAGTATTGGGACTCCCGGAGGCTACACCTTC
j_call: TRBJ1-1; d_call: TRBD1; v_call: TRBV7-3; clone_size: few; cdr3_aa: CASSITGQGSVTEAFF; cdr3_nt: TGTGCCAGCAGCATCACTGGACAGGGATCCGTAACTGAAGCTTTCTTT
j_call: TRBJ2-3; d_call: TRBD2; v_call: TRBV9; clone_size: -; cdr3_aa: CASSEQAGGPDTQYF; cdr3_nt: TGTGCCAGCAGCGAACAAGCGGGAGGGCCAGATACGCAGTATTTT
j_call: TRBJ2-6; d_call: -; v_call: TRBV28; clone_size: -; cdr3_aa: CASSVSGANVLTF; cdr3_nt: TGTGCCAGCAGTGTCTCTGGGGCCAACGTCCTGACTTTC
j_call: TRBJ2-7; d_call: TRBD1; v_call: TRBV2; clone_size: -; cdr3_aa: CASSEGGTGEPYEQYF; cdr3_nt: TGTGCCAGCAGTGAAGGCGGGACAGGGGAACCCTACGAGCAGTACTTC
j_call: TRBJ2-1; d_call: TRBD2; v_call: TRBV30; clone_size: -; cdr3_aa: CAWSQRGLAGGLGQFF; cdr3_nt: TGTGCCTGGAGCCAACGCGGACTAGCGGGGGGGCTAGGGCAGTTCTTC
j_call: TRBJ2-7; d_call: -; v_call: TRBV29-1; clone_size: -; cdr3_aa: CSVVLDSYEQYF; cdr3_nt: TGCAGCGTTGTACTAGACTCCTACGAGCAGTACTTC
j_call: TRBJ2-7; d_call: -; v_call: TRBV19; clone_size: -; cdr3_aa: CASSIWRGELPDEQYF; cdr3_nt: TGTGCCAGTAGTATATGGAGGGGCGAGCTCCCCGACGAGCAGTACTTC
j_call: TRBJ2-2; d_call: -; v_call: TRBV9; clone_size: -; cdr3_aa: CASSAGSRGMNTGELFF; cdr3_nt: TGTGCCAGCAGCGCTGGATCCCGCGGTATGAACACCGGGGAGCTGTTTTTT
j_call: TRBJ2-2; d_call: -; v_call: TRBV7-2; clone_size: few; cdr3_aa: CASSSQSYGELFF; cdr3_nt: TGTGCCAGCAGCTCACAGAGCTACGGGGAGCTGTTTTTT
j_call: TRBJ1-4; d_call: -; v_call: TRBV28; clone_size: -; cdr3_aa: CAGRGGRGPNEKLFF; cdr3_nt: TGTGCCGGAAGGGGTGGACGGGGACCAAATGAAAAACTGTTTTTT
j_call: TRBJ2-7; d_call: TRBD1; v_call: TRBV6-6; clone_size: few; cdr3_aa: CASNPGQGAWTEQYF; cdr3_nt: TGTGCCAGCAACCCGGGACAGGGGGCTTGGACGGAGCAGTACTTC
j_call: TRBJ1-6; d_call: -; v_call: TRBV7-9; clone_size: -; cdr3_aa: CASKSGNNSPLHF; cdr3_nt: TGTGCCAGCAAGTCAGGGAATAATTCACCCCTCCACTTT